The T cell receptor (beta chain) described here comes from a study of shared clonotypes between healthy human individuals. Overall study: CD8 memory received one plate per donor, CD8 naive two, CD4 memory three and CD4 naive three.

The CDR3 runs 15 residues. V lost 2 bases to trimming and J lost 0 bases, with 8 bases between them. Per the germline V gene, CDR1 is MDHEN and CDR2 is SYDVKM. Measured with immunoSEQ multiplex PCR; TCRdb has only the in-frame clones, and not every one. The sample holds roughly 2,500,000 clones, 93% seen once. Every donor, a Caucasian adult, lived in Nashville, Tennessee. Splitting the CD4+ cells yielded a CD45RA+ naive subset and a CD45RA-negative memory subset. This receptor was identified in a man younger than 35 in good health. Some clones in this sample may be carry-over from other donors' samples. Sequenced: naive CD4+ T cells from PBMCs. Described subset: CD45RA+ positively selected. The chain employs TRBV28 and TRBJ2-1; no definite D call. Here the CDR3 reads CASSLITSSYNEQFF. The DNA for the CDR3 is TGTGCCAGCAGTTTAATTACGAGCTCCTACAATGAGCAGTTCTTC.